The T cell receptor beta chain under discussion was sequenced for a study of cytomegalovirus exposure and HLA in healthy donors. Study observations and caveats: TRBV6-2, TRBV6-3 and other indistinguishable V segments were excluded.

As concerns this clone: Its antigen remains unknown.

Primers for the PCR totalled 60 Vbeta and 13 Jbeta. Using immunoSEQ multiplex PCR, the repertoire was profiled, and TCRdb retains in-frame clones only, with some absent. The sample lists 180,000 or so clones, 80% to 90% occurring once. The CDR3 runs to 14 residues. Germline CDR1 is SGHRS and CDR2 is YFSETQ. V lost 4 bases to trimming and J lost 3 bases, with 13 bases between them. These donors counted as nominally healthy when sampled, but unrecorded immune exposures were likely. The clonotype comes from a man younger than 35 in good health and CMV-seropositive. Source material: PBMCs. The chain recombines TRBV5-1 with TRBJ1-2; D remains unclear. The CDR3 region has the DNA TGCGCCAGCAGCCTGGACCCGAACTACTATGGCTACACCTTC. Protein sequence: CASSLDPNYYGYTF.